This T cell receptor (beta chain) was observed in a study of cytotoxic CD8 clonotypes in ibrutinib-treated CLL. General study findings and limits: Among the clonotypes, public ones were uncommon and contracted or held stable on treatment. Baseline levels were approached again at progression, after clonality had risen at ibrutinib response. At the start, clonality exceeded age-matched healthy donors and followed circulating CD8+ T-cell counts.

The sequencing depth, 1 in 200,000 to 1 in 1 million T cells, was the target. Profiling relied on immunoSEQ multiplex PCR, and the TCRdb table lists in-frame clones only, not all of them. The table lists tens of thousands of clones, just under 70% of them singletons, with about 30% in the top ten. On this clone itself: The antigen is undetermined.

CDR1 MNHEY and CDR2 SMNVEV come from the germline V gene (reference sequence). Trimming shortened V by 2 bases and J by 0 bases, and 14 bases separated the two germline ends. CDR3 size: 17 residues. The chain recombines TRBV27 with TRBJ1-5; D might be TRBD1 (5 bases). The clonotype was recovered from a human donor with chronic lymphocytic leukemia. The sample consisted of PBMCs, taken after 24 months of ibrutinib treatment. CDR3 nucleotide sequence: TGTGCCAGCAGTTTAAGGGGCCAGGTGTATAGCAATCAGCCCCAGCATTTT. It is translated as CASSLRGQVYSNQPQHF.